This TCR beta chain was profiled in a study of blood T cell repertoires in COVID-19. On the study more broadly: There were acute and convalescent COVID-19 samples, and they came from the United States, Italy and Spain. PBMCs, B-cell-depleted T cells, or T cells were the source of the cDNA or gDNA that made up the material.

How the authors handled the data: It was from reference gene primer amplification that nucleated cell counts were estimated. Profiled with immunoSEQ multiplex PCR; TCRdb holds only in-frame clones, not every one. V and J calls and clone size are those listed in that table; D and trimming were worked out from the DNA. The sample carries more than 95,000 clones, around nine tenths recorded once. Trimming shortened V by 2 bases and J by 6 bases, and 11 bases separated the two germline ends. This CDR3 has 14 residues. CDR1 is LNHDA, CDR2 SQIVND, per germline (reference sequence). The sequencing sample was made of peripheral blood. The clonotype was recovered from a human donor in a cohort sampled during active COVID-19. This sequence joins TRBV19 and TRBJ2-4, with D unclear. CDR3 region: CASSIPTATNIQYF. Here the CDR3 DNA reads TGTGCCAGTAGTATACCTACAGCAACAAACATTCAGTACTTC.